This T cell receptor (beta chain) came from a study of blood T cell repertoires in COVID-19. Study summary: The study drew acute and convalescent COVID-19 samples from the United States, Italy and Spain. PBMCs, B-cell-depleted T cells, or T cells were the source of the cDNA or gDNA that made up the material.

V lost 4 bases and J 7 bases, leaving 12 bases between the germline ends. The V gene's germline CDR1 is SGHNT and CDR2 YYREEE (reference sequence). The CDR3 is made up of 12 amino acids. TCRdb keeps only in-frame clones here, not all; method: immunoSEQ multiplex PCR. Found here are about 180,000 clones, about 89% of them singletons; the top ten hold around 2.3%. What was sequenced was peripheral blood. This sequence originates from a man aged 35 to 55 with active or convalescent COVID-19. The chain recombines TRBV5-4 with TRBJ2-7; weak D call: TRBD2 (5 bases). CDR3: CASSLDRGEQYF. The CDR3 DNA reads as TGTGCCAGCAGCCTGGATCGGGGTGAGCAGTACTTC.